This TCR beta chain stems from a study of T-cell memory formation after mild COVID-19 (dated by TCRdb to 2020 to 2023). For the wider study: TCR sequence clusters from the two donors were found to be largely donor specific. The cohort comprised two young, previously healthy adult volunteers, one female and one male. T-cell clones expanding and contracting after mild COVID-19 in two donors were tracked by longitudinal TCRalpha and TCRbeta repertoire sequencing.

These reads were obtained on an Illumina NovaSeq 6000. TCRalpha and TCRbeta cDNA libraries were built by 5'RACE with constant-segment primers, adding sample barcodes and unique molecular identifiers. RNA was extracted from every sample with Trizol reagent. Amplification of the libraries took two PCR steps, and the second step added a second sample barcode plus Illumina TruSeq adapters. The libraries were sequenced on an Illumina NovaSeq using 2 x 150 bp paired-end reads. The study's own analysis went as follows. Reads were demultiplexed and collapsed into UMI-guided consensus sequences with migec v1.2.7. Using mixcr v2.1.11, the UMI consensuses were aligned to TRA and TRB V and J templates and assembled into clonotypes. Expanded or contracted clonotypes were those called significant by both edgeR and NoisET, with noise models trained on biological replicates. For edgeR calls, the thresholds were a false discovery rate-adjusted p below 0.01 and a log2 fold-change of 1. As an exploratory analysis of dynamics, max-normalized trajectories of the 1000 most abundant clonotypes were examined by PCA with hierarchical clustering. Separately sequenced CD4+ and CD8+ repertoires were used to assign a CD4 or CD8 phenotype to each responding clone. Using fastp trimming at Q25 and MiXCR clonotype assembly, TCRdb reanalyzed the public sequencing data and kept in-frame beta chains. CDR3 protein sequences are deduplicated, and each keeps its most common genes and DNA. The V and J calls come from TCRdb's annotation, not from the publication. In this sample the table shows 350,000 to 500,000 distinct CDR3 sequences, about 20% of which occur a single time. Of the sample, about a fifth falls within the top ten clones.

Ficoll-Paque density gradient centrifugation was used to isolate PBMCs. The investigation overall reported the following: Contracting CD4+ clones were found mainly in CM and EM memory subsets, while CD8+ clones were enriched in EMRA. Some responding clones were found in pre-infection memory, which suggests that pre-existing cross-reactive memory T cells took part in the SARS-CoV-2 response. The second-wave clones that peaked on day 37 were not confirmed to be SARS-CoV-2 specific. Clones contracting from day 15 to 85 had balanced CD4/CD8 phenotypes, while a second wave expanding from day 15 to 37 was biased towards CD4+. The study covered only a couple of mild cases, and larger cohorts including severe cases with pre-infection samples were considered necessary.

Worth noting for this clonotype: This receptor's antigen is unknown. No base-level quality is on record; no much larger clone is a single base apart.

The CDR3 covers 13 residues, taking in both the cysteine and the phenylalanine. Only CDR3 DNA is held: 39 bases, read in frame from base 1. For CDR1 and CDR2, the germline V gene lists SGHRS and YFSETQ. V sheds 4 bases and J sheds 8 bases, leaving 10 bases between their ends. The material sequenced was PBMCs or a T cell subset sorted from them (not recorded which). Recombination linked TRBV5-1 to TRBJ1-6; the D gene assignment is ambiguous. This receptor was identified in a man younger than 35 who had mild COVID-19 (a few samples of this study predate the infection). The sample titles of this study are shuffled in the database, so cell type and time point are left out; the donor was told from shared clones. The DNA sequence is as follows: TGCGCCAGCAGCGTGAAGCTAGATTCACCCCTCCACTTT. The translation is CASSVKLDSPLHF.